This TCR beta chain was found in a study of blood T cell repertoires in COVID-19. Overall study: Samples came from the United States, Italy and Spain, spanning acute and convalescent COVID-19. Nucleic acid was either cDNA or gDNA, and it came from T cells, B-cell-depleted T cells, or PBMCs.

V was clipped by 0 bases and J by 2 bases, with 9 bases between them. The CDR3 has 15 amino acids. Germline values: CDR1 SGHRS, CDR2 YFSETQ. In the original processing: Amplifying reference gene primers gave estimates of nucleated cell counts. Profiled with immunoSEQ multiplex PCR; TCRdb holds only in-frame clones, not every one. That table supplies the V and J calls and clone size; D and trimming were determined from the DNA. The sample records some 96,000 clones, about 90% being singletons. The chain is built from TRBV5-1 and TRBJ1-3; D is unclear. This sequence was found in a human donor in a cohort sampled during active COVID-19. The sample consisted of peripheral blood. The CDR3 DNA is TGCGCCAGCAGCTTGGCCGGCGGGGCTGGAAACACCATATATTTT. Translating gives CASSLAGGAGNTIYF.